This TCR beta chain was recorded in a study of identical twins (dated by TCRdb to 2015 to 2016). Regarding the complete study: To test whether fetal clonotypes persist, this study deep-sequenced TCR alpha and beta repertoires from monozygotic twins, from unrelated adults of various ages, and from cord blood. To rule out contamination, the twin experiments were replicated at different times with different library preparation protocols.

The study at large found these results: Because the same donors could not be followed over many years, the conclusions relied on cross-sectional statistical analysis. Abundant cord blood beta clonotypes had fewer insertions, young adult naive repertoires showed a similar but weaker trend, and memory repertoires showed no such trend. Zero-insertion analyses could be partly confounded by invariant T cells such as MAIT and iNKT, although diverse VJ usage argued against such confounding for most clonotypes. Excess twin sharing in beta out-of-frame sequences was weaker because fewer shared sequences lowered the signal-to-noise ratio. Compared with coincidental sharing between unrelated individuals, an excess of low generation-probability sequences was observed among out-of-frame TCR alpha sequences shared between twins. Recombination models systematically underestimated out-of-frame TCR alpha sharing in monozygotic twins but agreed with sharing between unrelated individuals.

The library was generated by 5' RACE. The run used an Illumina HiSeq 2000. A universal primer binding site was added through template switching, and the final cDNA carried a unique molecular identifier so that TCR cDNA molecules could be counted accurately. Specific primers in the conserved constant-segment region were used to synthesize first-strand cDNA for the TCR alpha and beta chains. To control for contamination, every cDNA library carried two barcodes: a SMART-Mk sample barcode plus Illumina barcodes. TruSeq adapter sequences, together with Illumina sample barcodes, were added in two successive PCR steps. The TCR alpha and beta cDNA libraries were sequenced on the Illumina HiSeq platform using custom primers. The paper's processing steps were these. MiGEC was used to process raw reads and extract unique molecular identifiers, and MiXCR was used to find CDR3 positions. For each individual, recombination models were inferred using an EM algorithm with the repgenHMM and IGoR tools. Shared clonotypes were analyzed with the tcR package in R, and sharing was normalized by the product of cloneset sizes. To study raw recombination free of thymic and clonal selection effects, out-of-frame nonproductive sequences were analyzed. TCRdb reworked the public reads: Q25 trimming with fastp, MiXCR clone assembly, productive beta chains retained. A single entry per CDR3 protein holds the most common genes and DNA from its merged rows. None of the V and J calls come from the authors' own analysis; TCRdb made them. The sample table records fewer than 900,000 distinct CDR3 sequences; about 20% of these occur just once. The ten largest clones represent roughly 14% of the sample.

Every donor was a healthy Caucasian. Three pairs of female monozygotic twins, all aged about 18 to 30 years, were included in the twin cohort. RNA for TCR libraries was isolated from peripheral blood mononuclear cells. Turning to this clonotype: There is no known antigen for this receptor. No base qualities exist here, and no much larger clone lies one base off it.

For this chain, trimming is 4 bases at the V end and 1 base at the J end, and the number of junction bases without a gene match is 11. Looking up the germline V gene yields CDR1 SGHRS and CDR2 YFSETQ. The cysteine opens and the phenylalanine closes a CDR3 of 16 amino acids. Solely the CDR3 DNA is kept, with 48 bases framed from the first base. The sample also formed part of further work on T cells expressing NK-cell markers. According to the second study: Roughly 8 donors provided sorted CD3+CD56+NKG2C+, CD3+CD56+NKG2C- and CD3+CD56-NKG2C+ T-cell subsets, whose TCR beta-chain repertoires were profiled. Of the eight sequenced donors, seven were found to be HCMV-seropositive and one was found to be HCMV-seronegative. To restrict sorting to alphabetaTCR-expressing T cells, an anti-gammadeltaTCR antibody was added in several experiments. In over five donors, the dominant CD3+CD56+NKG2C+ clonotypes were among the top 10 CD8+ clonotypes and accounted for about 1.0-7.0% of CD8+ T cells. Those dominant clonotypes were again the most abundant among CD3+CD56-NKG2C+ cells in several donors, at about 25-65%. It remained unclear whether the expanded NKG2C-expressing T cell clones were specific for HCMV antigens. Randomly selected healthy volunteers, three men and five women, were used as the eight sequenced donors. A commercial ELISA kit detecting HCMV-specific IgG in serum was used to determine HCMV serostatus. Bulk peripheral blood T-cell repertoires were additionally sequenced from unsorted PBMC for six donors. MIGEC was used to demultiplex reads and group reads by UMI, and MiTCR was used to assemble and quantify clonotypes. To exclude erroneous sequences, any TCR cDNA sequence not supported by at least two reads was discarded. The tcR package was used for downstream repertoire analysis, and clonotypes were matched between fractions using CDR3 nucleotide sequence together with V segment. VDJmatch was used to annotate antigen specificity against VDJdb, with one amino acid substitution in CDR3 permitted.

This receptor was taken from a woman aged 18-35 years in good health. The chain couples TRBV5-1 to TRBJ2-7; 7 junctional bases match TRBD1. The source material was PBMCs. The DNA sequence reads TGCGCCAGCAGCCGGGACGGGGACAGCTCGTCCTACGAGCAGTACTTC. Protein translation: CASSRDGDSSSYEQYF.